This T cell receptor (beta chain) was recorded in a study of blood T cell repertoires in COVID-19. Across the whole study: Donors in the United States, Italy and Spain gave samples during acute or convalescent COVID-19.

CDR1 and CDR2 (germline): SGHNT, YYREEE (reference sequence). The CDR3 sequence is 16 residues long. J lost 5 bases, V lost 1 base, and 5 bases had no gene match. The assay was immunoSEQ multiplex PCR, and TCRdb's table has in-frame clones only and misses some. The sample includes 330,000 or so clones, about 91% of them seen just once. Sequencing was performed on peripheral blood. The chain carries TRBV5-4 and TRBJ2-2, with 10 bases aligning to TRBD2. The clonotype originates from a man younger than 45 with COVID-19, enrolled during active disease. The CDR3 reads CASSLRWTSGTGELFF. The DNA of the CDR3 is TGTGCCAGCAGCTTGAGATGGACTAGCGGAACCGGGGAGCTGTTTTTT.